Each of the 8 T cell receptor beta chains below was sequenced from the same sample in a study of T cells after yellow fever vaccination. TCRdb redid the calling of the 5' RACE reads with MiXCR, one entry per CDR3 protein. The top ten hold about 15% of the sample, which has some 670,000 distinct CDR3 sequences, roughly an eighth seen once. Sequenced material: PBMCs, taken on the day of the yellow fever booster vaccination. These TCRs come from a man under 40 who received the YFV17D yellow fever vaccine.

This clonotype appeared a few times. V gene TRBV7-9 combines with J gene TRBJ2-7; 10 bases are a match to TRBD2. The CDR3 runs to 15 residues. Germline-derived CDR1 and CDR2 are SEHNR and FQNEAQ (reference sequence). Trimming removed 2 bases from V and 5 bases from J; junction bases left unmatched: 6. The CDR3 DNA reads TGTGCCAGCAGCTTAATAGGAGCGGGAGGGAACGAGCAGTACTTC. The encoded protein is CASSLIGAGGNEQYF. The variable domain in full, completed from reference TRBV7-9 and TRBJ2-7, reads DTGVSQNPRHKITKRGQNVTFRCDPISEHNRLYWYRQTLGQGPEFLTYFQNEAQLEKSRLLSDRFSAERPKGSFSTLEIQRTEQGDSAMYLCASSLIGAGGNEQYFGPGTRLTVT.

This clonotype came up a few times. This chain connects TRBV6-2 or TRBV6-3 to TRBJ2-7; TRBD2 agrees at 8 bases. V lost 8 bases and J lost 5; bases outside the gene matches: 14. The CDR3 covers 15 residues. Per the germline V gene, CDR1 is MNHEY and CDR2 is SVGEGT. CDR3 amino acids: CASDGAGVDFNEQYF. CDR3 nucleotide sequence: TGTGCCAGCGATGGAGCGGGAGTCGACTTCAACGAGCAGTACTTC.

About this clonotype itself: A much bigger clone sits one base away, suggesting this may be a read error. The V gene is TRBV7-9, the J gene TRBJ2-1, with 10 bases that match TRBD1. V was pared by 7 bases and J by 6 bases, with 9 bases of the junction left unmatched. The CDR3 is 15 residues long. From germline, CDR1 is SEHNR and CDR2 FQNEAQ (reference sequence). CDR3 amino acids: CASNLRDRGVNEQFF. DNA of the CDR3: TGTGCCAGCAACTTGAGGGACAGGGGTGTCAATGAGCAGTTCTTC.

This clonotype was found many times. This chain connects TRBV9 to TRBJ1-1; D may be TRBD1 (6 bases). Germline CDR1 reads SGDLS; CDR2 reads YYNGEE. The length of the CDR3 is 15 residues. Between the trimmed V and J ends, which lost 0 bases and 4 bases, there was a span of 13 bases. The CDR3 region is CASSVDGLGGTEAFF. CDR3 bases: TGTGCCAGCAGCGTAGATGGGTTAGGGGGCACTGAAGCTTTCTTT.

This clonotype was observed a handful of times. The V call is TRBV6-5, the J call TRBJ1-2; 11 nucleotides align to TRBD1. The germline V gene has CDR1 MNHEY and CDR2 SVGAGI. V was clipped by 3 bases and J by 6 bases; unmatched bases: 12. The CDR3 has 17 amino acids. CDR3 protein: CASSYFLDRGQGNGYTF. In DNA, the CDR3 is TGTGCCAGCAGTTATTTCCTGGACAGGGGGCAAGGAAATGGCTACACCTTC.

The chain is built from TRBV5-1 and TRBJ2-1, with 12 bases identical to TRBD1. The CDR3 covers 13 residues. Germline V lookup: CDR1 SGHRS, CDR2 YFSETQ. J gave up 8 bases and V 5 bases, and 2 bases lay outside the gene matches. The CDR3 loop reads CASRGTGGDEQFF. DNA for the CDR3: TGCGCCAGCAGAGGGACAGGGGGCGATGAGCAGTTCTTC.

The chain combines TRBV7-9 with TRBJ2-7; 9 positions agree with TRBD1. Germline V lookup: CDR1 SEHNR, CDR2 FQNEAQ (reference sequence). Trimming at V came to 4 bases and at J to 1 base, leaving 5 bases not matched to a gene. The CDR3 is 15 residues long. CDR3 sequence: CASSSGTGLSYEQYF. CDR3 bases: TGTGCCAGCAGCTCCGGGACAGGGCTGTCCTACGAGCAGTACTTC. Together with reference TRBV7-9 and TRBJ2-7, the CDR3 gives the full variable domain: DTGVSQNPRHKITKRGQNVTFRCDPISEHNRLYWYRQTLGQGPEFLTYFQNEAQLEKSRLLSDRFSAERPKGSFSTLEIQRTEQGDSAMYLCASSSGTGLSYEQYFGPGTRLTVT.

The chain recombines TRBV2 with TRBJ2-1, with D unresolved. V was pared by 1 base and J by 2 bases, with 9 bases between. CDR1 and CDR2 from the germline V gene are SNHLY and FYNNEI. This CDR3 spans 15 amino acids. CDR3 sequence reads: CASSEGGATYNEQFF. CDR3 DNA sequence: TGTGCCAGCAGTGAAGGGGGTGCCACCTACAATGAGCAGTTCTTC.